This T cell receptor beta chain was found in a study of shared clonotypes between healthy human individuals. CD8 cells regarded as naive lacked CD45RO, were positively chosen for CCR7, and omitted terminally differentiated effector memory CD45RA+ cells. Clones were read by immunoSEQ multiplex PCR, and TCRdb kept only the in-frame ones, dropping some. Of about 1,900,000 clones listed, roughly 94% were seen once; the top ten hold roughly 1.2%. CDR1 is GTSNPN, CDR2 SVGIG, per germline (reference sequence). V lost 3 bases and J 0 bases, leaving 9 bases between the germline ends. This CDR3 is built from 14 residues.

The sample comprised naive CD8+ T cells sorted from blood. This receptor was identified in a man younger than 35 in good health. The rearrangement joins TRBV30 to TRBJ2-1; D is uncertain. CDR3 coding DNA: TGTGCCTGGAGCATGGAGCGCTCCTACAATGAGCAGTTCTTC. Translation: CAWSMERSYNEQFF.